This T cell receptor (beta chain) was observed in a study of blood T cell repertoires in COVID-19. The germline V and J ends were trimmed by 2 bases and 7 bases, with 21 bases remaining between them. The CDR3 contains 17 residues. Germline assignment: CDR1 SGHTA and CDR2 FQGTGA. Original analysis: Estimated nucleated cell counts came from reference gene primer amplification. Using immunoSEQ multiplex PCR, the repertoire was profiled, and TCRdb retains in-frame clones only, with some absent. V and J calls and clone size are as listed in that table; D and trimming were resolved from the DNA. The data show some 200,000 clones, with around 85% seen just once and 7.5% to 9.5% held by the top ten.

J is TRBJ2-1 and V is TRBV7-3, with TRBD2 as a possible D gene (5 bases). Sequencing used peripheral blood. The receptor comes from an older woman with acute or convalescent COVID-19. CDR3: CASSLEGEDFRPNEQFF. The DNA for the CDR3 is TGTGCCAGCAGCTTAGAGGGAGAGGACTTTAGGCCTAATGAGCAGTTCTTC.